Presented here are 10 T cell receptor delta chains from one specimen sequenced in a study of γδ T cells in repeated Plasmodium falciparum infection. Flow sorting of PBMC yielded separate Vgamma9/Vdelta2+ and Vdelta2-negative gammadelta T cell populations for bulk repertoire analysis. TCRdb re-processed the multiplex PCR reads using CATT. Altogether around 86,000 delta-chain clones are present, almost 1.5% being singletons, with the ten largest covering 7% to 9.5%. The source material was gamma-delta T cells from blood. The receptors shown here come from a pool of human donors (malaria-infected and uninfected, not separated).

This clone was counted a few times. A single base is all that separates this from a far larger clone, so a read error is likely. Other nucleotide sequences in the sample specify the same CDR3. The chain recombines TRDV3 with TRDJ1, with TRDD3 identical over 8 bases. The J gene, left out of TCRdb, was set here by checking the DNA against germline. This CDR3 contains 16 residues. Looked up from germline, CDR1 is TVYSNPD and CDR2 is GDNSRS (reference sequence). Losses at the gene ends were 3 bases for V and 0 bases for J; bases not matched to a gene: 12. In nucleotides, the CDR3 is TGTGCCTTCAGGAATGGGGGATCCAGTTACACCGATAAACTCATCTTT. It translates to CAFRNGGSSYTDKLIF.

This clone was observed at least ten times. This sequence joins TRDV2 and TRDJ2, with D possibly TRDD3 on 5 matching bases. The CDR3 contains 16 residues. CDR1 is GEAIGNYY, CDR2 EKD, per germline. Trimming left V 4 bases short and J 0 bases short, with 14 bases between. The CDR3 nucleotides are TGTGCCTGTGAGTCGGGGGGCTCAGCTTTGACAGCACAACTCTTCTTT. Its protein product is CACESGGSALTAQLFF.

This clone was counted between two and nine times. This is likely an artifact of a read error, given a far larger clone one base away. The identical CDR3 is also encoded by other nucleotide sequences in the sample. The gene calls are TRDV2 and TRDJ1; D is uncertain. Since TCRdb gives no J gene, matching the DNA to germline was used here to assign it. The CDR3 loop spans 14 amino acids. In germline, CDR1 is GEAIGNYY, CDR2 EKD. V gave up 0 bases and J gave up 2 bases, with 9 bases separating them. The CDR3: CACDTGRDTDKLIF. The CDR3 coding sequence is TGTGCCTGTGACACCGGGCGTGATACCGATAAACTCATCTTT.

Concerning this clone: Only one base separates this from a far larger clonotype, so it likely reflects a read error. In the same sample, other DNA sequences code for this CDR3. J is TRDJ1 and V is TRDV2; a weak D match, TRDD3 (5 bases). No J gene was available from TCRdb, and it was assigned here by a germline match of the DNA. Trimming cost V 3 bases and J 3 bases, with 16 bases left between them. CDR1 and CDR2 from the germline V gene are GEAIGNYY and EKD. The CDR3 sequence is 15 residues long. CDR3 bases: TGTGCCTGTGACTTGCTGGGAGATTTCGCCGATAAACTCATCTTT. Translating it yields CACDLLGDFADKLIF.

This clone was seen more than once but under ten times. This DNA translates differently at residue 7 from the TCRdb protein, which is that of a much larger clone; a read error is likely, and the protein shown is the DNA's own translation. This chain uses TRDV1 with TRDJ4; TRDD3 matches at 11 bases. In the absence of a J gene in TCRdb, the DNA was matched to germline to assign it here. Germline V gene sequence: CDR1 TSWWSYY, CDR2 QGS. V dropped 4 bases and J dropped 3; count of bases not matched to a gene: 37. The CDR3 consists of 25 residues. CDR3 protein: CALGGPRGRLVPIDHVLGDKGPLIF. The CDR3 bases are TGTGCTCTTGGGGGTCCCCGTGGACGGCTTGTCCCAATCGACCATGTACTGGGGGATAAAGGACCCCTGATCTTT.

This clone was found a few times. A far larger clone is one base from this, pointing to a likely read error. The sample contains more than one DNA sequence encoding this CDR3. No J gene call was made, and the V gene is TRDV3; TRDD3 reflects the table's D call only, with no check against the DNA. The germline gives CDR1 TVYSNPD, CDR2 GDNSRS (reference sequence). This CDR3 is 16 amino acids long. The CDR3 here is CAFFGIRTSYTDKLIF. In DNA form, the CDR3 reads TGTGCCTTTTTCGGGATACGCACCTCGTACACCGATAAACTCATCTTC.

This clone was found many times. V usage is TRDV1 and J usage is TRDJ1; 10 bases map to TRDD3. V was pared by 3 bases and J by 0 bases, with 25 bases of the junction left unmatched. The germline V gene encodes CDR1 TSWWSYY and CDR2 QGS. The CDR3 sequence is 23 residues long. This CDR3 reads CALGDPFPTAESWGIIHTDKLIF. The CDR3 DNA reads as TGTGCTCTTGGGGACCCTTTTCCTACGGCGGAGAGCTGGGGGATAATCCACACCGATAAACTCATCTTT.

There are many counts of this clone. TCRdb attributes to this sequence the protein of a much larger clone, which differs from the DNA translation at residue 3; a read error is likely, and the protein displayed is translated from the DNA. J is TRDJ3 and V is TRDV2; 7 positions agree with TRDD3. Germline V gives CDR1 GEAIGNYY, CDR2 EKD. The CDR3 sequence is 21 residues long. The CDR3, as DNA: TGTGCCCGTGACACGGTACTGGGGTCACCTCCTAGCTCCTGGGACACCCGACAGATGTTTTTC. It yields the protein CARDTVLGSPPSSWDTRQMFF.

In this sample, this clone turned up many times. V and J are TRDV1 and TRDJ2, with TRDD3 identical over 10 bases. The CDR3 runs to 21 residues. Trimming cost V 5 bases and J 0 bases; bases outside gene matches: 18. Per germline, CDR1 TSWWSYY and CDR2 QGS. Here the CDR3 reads CALGKLTLLLGDPTLTAQLFF. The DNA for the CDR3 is TGTGCTCTTGGGAAGCTTACGCTCCTACTGGGGGATCCAACTTTGACAGCACAACTCTTCTTT.

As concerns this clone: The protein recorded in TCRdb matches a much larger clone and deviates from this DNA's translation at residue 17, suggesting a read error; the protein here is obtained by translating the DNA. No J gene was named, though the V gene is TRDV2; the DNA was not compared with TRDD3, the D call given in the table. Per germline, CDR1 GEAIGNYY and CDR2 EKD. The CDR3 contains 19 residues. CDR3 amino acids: CACDTVVPTYDGDTTKPIF. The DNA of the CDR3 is TGTGCCTGTGACACCGTAGTCCCGACGTATGACGGGGATACGACTAAACCCATCTTT.